Here is one TCR beta chain with its context. This record belongs to a study of blood T cell repertoires in COVID-19. This table comes from immunoSEQ multiplex PCR, and its TCRdb copy is limited to in-frame clones, with some not included. The sample yields approximately 400,000 clones, about 89% seen once. CDR3 length: 14 amino acids. The germline V gene has CDR1 SGHDN and CDR2 FVKESK. J gave up 3 bases and V 3 bases, and 3 bases lay outside the gene matches. Material for sequencing was peripheral blood. The sequence came from a man between 40 and 49 years old with acute or convalescent COVID-19. This sequence joins TRBV14 and TRBJ2-7, with TRBD1 matching 9 bases. In DNA form, the CDR3 reads TGTGCCAGCAGCCATGGGACAGGGATCTACGAGCAGTACTTC. This encodes CASSHGTGIYEQYF.